This T cell receptor beta chain was found in a study of T cell repertoires in cytomegalovirus infection. Findings of the study overall: Identification of carriers of CMV plus the relevant HLA was performed using cumulative public TCR beta family frequency. The response measured ex vivo was dominated by TCR beta clonotypes (HLA-C-restricted and CMV-specific).

Each CDR3 protein is one row after TCRdb ran MiXCR on the reads. The sample shows roughly 230,000 distinct CDR3 sequences, around 15% of them seen only once. The CDR3 spans 15 residues. The ends were cut back, 5 bases at V and 0 bases at J, with 14 bases in the middle. CDR1 and CDR2 (germline): SGHTA, FQGNSA. This clonotype was counted at least ten times. What it binds is unknown. J is TRBJ2-7 and V is TRBV7-2, with D tentatively TRBD2 (5 bases). Sequencing was performed on CD8+ T cells from PBMCs. This receptor was obtained from a human donor in good health (CMV status not recorded). Some clones in this sample may be carry-over from other donors' samples. The CDR3 protein is CASSPEDSSSYEQYF. The DNA of the CDR3 is TGTGCCAGCAGCCCGGAGGATTCGAGCTCCTACGAGCAGTACTTC.